This paragraph reports one T cell receptor (beta chain). Other DNA sequences in this sample translate to the same CDR3. Researchers ran the PCR with 60 Vbeta and 13 Jbeta primers. The repertoire was sequenced with immunoSEQ multiplex PCR; TCRdb's copy has only in-frame clones and lacks some. The repertoire consists of around 97,000 clones, with roughly 10% occurring once and the leading ten covering about 4.7%. The CDR3 has 14 amino acids. With 4 bases removed from V and 4 bases from J, the gap between germline ends came to 11 bases. Germline-derived CDR1 and CDR2 are SGHVS and FQNEAQ. The entry originates in a study of cytomegalovirus exposure and HLA in healthy donors.

The rearrangement uses TRBV7-8 and TRBJ1-5; D is perhaps TRBD1 (6 bases). The sequence derives from a man in his fifties or sixties in good health and CMV-seropositive. Sequences were obtained from PBMCs. CDR3 nucleotide sequence: TGTGCCAGCAGCTCGAGAACAGGGAATCAGCCCCAGCATTTT. Its translation: CASSSRTGNQPQHF.